This TCR beta chain was found in a study of regulatory T cells in long-lasting Graves disease. About the study: Graves' patients who were just diagnosed had used antithyroid drugs for under 3 months.

Germline CDR1 is MDHEN and CDR2 is SYDVKM. The CDR3 is 13 amino acids. Construction of TCR beta libraries relied on iRepertoire HTBI primers and on Arm-PCR targeting CDR3 regions. TCRdb re-called the multiplex PCR reads through MiXCR, storing one row per CDR3 protein. The sample lists 400,000 to 500,000 distinct CDR3 sequences; less than 20% were seen once. This clonotype was observed a few times. Sequence at one end of the junction differs from germline and may be a read error. Time point denoted: newly diagnosed GD, antithyroid drugs for less than 3 months. There was RNA extracted from PBMCs, and the TCR library was made from it. The same data also went into a second study, on T cells in Graves' hyperthyroidism and ophthalmopathy.

This chain links TRBV28 with TRBJ1-6; 7 bases map to TRBD1. Material: peripheral blood mononuclear cells (PBMCs), obtained at new diagnosis, from a patient treated with antithyroid drugs. This TCR was recovered from a woman aged 25-40 years with Graves disease. CDR3 residues: CASRQGWNSPPHF. The CDR3 nucleotides are TGTGCCAGCAGACAGGGGTGGAATTCACCCCCCCACTTT.